This T cell receptor (beta chain) was retrieved from a study of T-cell reconstitution after alpha-beta-depleted transplantation in children. This clonotype was counted only a few times. This sample's TCRbeta library carried unique molecular identifier barcodes. TCRdb re-analysed the PCR reads in MiXCR, keeping a single row per CDR3 protein. The sample carries hundreds of thousands of distinct CDR3 sequences, 23% recorded once. CDR1 and CDR2 (germline): DFQATT, SNEGSKA (reference sequence). V gave up 5 bases and J gave up 2 bases, with 11 bases separating them. The CDR3 sequence is 13 residues long. Sequenced material: PBMCs, mostly from graft donor cells, taken 360 days after TCRalphabeta/CD19-depleted stem cell transplant. This clonotype originated in a boy under three years old who had a stem cell transplant for acute myeloid leukemia, so the T cells may come from the graft donor. The chain carries TRBV20-1 and TRBJ2-3; D ambiguous. The CDR3 sequence: CSAPPPFTDTQYF. The DNA for the CDR3 is TGCAGTGCTCCTCCACCATTCACAGATACGCAGTATTTT.